These 17 T cell receptor beta chains came from one sample sequenced in a study of blood T cell repertoires in COVID-19. Clones were read by immunoSEQ multiplex PCR, and TCRdb kept only the in-frame ones, dropping some. The table has 140,000 to 150,000 clones, more than 75% seen once. The sequencing input was PBMCs or T cells enriched from blood (not recorded which). All receptors derive from a woman aged 50 to 60 who had recovered from COVID-19.

This chain connects TRBV2 to TRBJ1-4; D may be TRBD1 (5 bases). V lost 6 bases and J 3 bases, leaving 8 bases between the germline ends. Germline lookup yields CDR1 SNHLY and CDR2 FYNNEI. The CDR3 totals 13 residues. CDR3 loop: CASRGDPNEKLFF. DNA for the CDR3: TGTGCCAGCAGAGGGGATCCTAATGAAAAACTGTTTTTT.

The J gene is TRBJ2-3, the V gene TRBV11-2; D gene unclear. This CDR3 region has 14 residues. Germline values: CDR1 SGHAT, CDR2 FQNNGV. V shed 5 bases and J shed 4 bases, with 13 bases lying between them. The CDR3 protein is CASSLTLQADTQYF. CDR3 bases: TGTGCCAGCAGCCTAACACTGCAGGCAGATACGCAGTATTTT.

This rearrangement joins TRBV6-1 to TRBJ1-5, with unresolved D. The CDR3 extends over 13 amino acids. Germline V gene data show CDR1 as MNHNS and CDR2 as SASEGT. V lost 1 base, J lost 7 bases, and 8 bases lay in between. Here the CDR3 reads CASSEVGRQPQHF. The CDR3 bases are TGTGCCAGCAGTGAAGTTGGGAGGCAGCCCCAGCATTTT.

This chain uses TRBV19 with TRBJ1-6, with D hard to call. Germline CDR1 reads LNHDA; CDR2 reads SQIVND (reference sequence). Trimming removed 5 bases at V and 5 bases at J, with 19 bases between. The CDR3 covers 17 residues. CDR3 sequence reads: CASSSRTRGPNNSPLHF. Here the CDR3 DNA reads TGTGCCAGTAGTTCTCGCACCAGAGGGCCGAATAATTCACCCCTCCACTTT.

The DNA of the CDR3 is TGTGCCAGCAGTCCGACTAGCGGGGGGCAACTCCTACCCTCTGGGGCCAACGTCCTGACTTTC. Translated, it gives CASSPTSGGQLLPSGANVLTF. The V gene is TRBV27, the J gene TRBJ2-6; TRBD2 agrees at 13 bases. The CDR3 has 21 amino acids. V gave up 5 bases and J gave up 0 bases; unmatched junction bases: 13. The germline V gene has CDR1 MNHEY and CDR2 SMNVEV (reference sequence).

This clone was detected once. The gene calls are TRBV2 and TRBJ1-2; TRBD1 might be the D (6 bases). V was shortened by 0 bases and J by 7 bases, with 12 bases between the two germline ends. Germline loops: CDR1 SNHLY, CDR2 FYNNEI. The CDR3 runs 14 residues. CDR3 in DNA: TGTGCCAGCAGTGAAGCAACAGGGTTTAGTGGCTACACCTTC. It specifies CASSEATGFSGYTF.

This clone has just one count. DNA of the CDR3: TGCGCCAGCAGACCGCCGGGACAGGGGGCTGTCACTCGCTTCTACGAGCAGTACTTC. Its translation is CASRPPGQGAVTRFYEQYF. The V gene is TRBV5-1, the J gene TRBJ2-7, with 12 bases matching TRBD1. The V gene's germline CDR1 is SGHRS and CDR2 YFSETQ. The CDR3 covers 19 residues. V lost 5 bases and J lost 3; bases outside the gene matches: 18.

V and J are TRBV28 and TRBJ2-3; 7 nucleotides line up with TRBD2. Germline CDR1 MDHEN, CDR2 SYDVKM. Germline trimming cut 3 bases from V and 4 bases from J; bases unmatched to any gene: 10. The length of the CDR3 is 16 residues. CDR3 nucleotide sequence: TGTGCCAGCAGTTTTAACGGGGGGTCCCGGCCAGATACGCAGTATTTT. Its translation is CASSFNGGSRPDTQYF.

The chain has TRBV7-9 and TRBJ2-7; TRBD1 agrees at 8 bases. The germline V gene encodes CDR1 SEHNR and CDR2 FQNEAQ (reference sequence). This CDR3 spans 13 amino acids. The V gene end was trimmed by 4 bases and the J gene end by 6 bases; junction bases not matched to a gene: 5. Here the CDR3 DNA reads TGTGCCAGCAGCTCCGAGCAGGGGGCCGAGCAGTACGTC. The encoded protein is CASSSEQGAEQYV.

This clone was counted a single time. The genes are TRBV28 and TRBJ1-1; no clear D gene. Germline-derived CDR1 and CDR2 are MDHEN and SYDVKM. CDR3 length: 17 amino acids. The V and J ends lost 4 bases and 3 bases respectively, with 21 bases between them. The CDR3 DNA follows: TGTGCCAGCAGTTCCCTTTCCCCCGCGGGTGGATACACTGAAGCTTTCTTT. Its protein product is CASSSLSPAGGYTEAFF.

V gene TRBV30 combines with J gene TRBJ1-1; no reliable D call. Germline loops: CDR1 GTSNPN, CDR2 SVGIG (reference sequence). The length of the CDR3 is 15 residues. Between the trimmed V and J ends, which lost 1 base and 4 bases, there was a span of 16 bases. CDR3 nucleotides: TGTGCCTGGAGTGCCTGGGTACGGGAGGTCACTGAAGCTTTCTTT. Protein: CAWSAWVREVTEAFF. Full variable domain (missing parts from reference TRBV30 and TRBJ1-1): SQTIHQWPATLVQPVGSPLSLECTVEGTSNPNLYWYRQAAGRGLQLLFYSVGIGQISSEVPQNLSASRPQDRQFILSSKKLLLSDSGFYLCAWSAWVREVTEAFFGQGTRLTVV.

This sequence joins TRBV24-1 and TRBJ1-4, with 8 positions matching TRBD1. Trimming removed 4 bases from V and 5 bases from J; junction bases left unmatched: 5. The CDR3 length is 15 residues. Germline V gene lookup returns CDR1 KGHDR and CDR2 SFDVKD. The CDR3 nucleotides are TGTGCCACCAGTGACCGGGACAGGCCAAATGAAAAACTGTTTTTT. Residues: CATSDRDRPNEKLFF.

This clone was counted a single time. The chain links TRBV10-2 to TRBJ1-5; the match to TRBD1 covers 8 bases. The CDR3 is made up of 17 amino acids. V was pared by 1 base and J by 2 bases, with 7 bases of the junction left unmatched. Germline loops: CDR1 WSHSY, CDR2 SAAADI. The CDR3: CASSELIGQGGNQPQHF. The CDR3 nucleotides read TGCGCCAGCAGTGAGTTAATTGGACAGGGTGGCAATCAGCCCCAGCATTTT.

The count of this clone is one. This chain uses TRBV29-1 with TRBJ1-1; D gene unclear. From germline, CDR1 is SQVTM and CDR2 ANQGSEA. V was shortened by 7 bases and J by 4 bases, with 16 bases between the two germline ends. The CDR3 is 13 amino acids. The CDR3 nucleotides read TGCAGCGCTCTATGGGGAGCGGGCACTGAAGCTTTCTTT. Encoded protein: CSALWGAGTEAFF.

The rearrangement joins TRBV6-5 to TRBJ2-5, with D hard to call. V shed 5 bases and J shed 5 bases, with 12 bases lying between them. Germline V CDR1 and CDR2: MNHEY, SVGAGI. The CDR3 runs 13 residues. CDR3 nucleotide sequence: TGTGCCAGCAGTACCGGTCAGGCCGAGACCCAGTACTTC. Amino acids: CASSTGQAETQYF.

This clone showed up just once. The V call is TRBV19, the J call TRBJ1-1; a weak D match, TRBD1 (5 bases). This CDR3 is built from 12 residues. Germline assignment: CDR1 LNHDA and CDR2 SQIVND (reference sequence). Trimming took 6 bases from V and 4 from J, leaving 9 bases between them. The CDR3 is CASSTQGTEAFF. Here the CDR3 DNA reads TGTGCCAGTAGCACTCAGGGCACTGAAGCTTTCTTT.

The rearrangement links TRBV6-1 to TRBJ1-2; no clear D. Germline CDR1 is MNHNS and CDR2 is SASEGT. This CDR3 region has 12 residues. Deletions cut 0 bases from V and 8 bases from J, with 7 bases between. CDR3 region: CASSEAPRGYTF. The CDR3 nucleotides are TGTGCCAGCAGTGAAGCGCCCAGGGGCTACACCTTC.